Detailed here is one T cell receptor (beta chain). V was shortened by 3 bases and J by 9 bases, with 6 bases between the two germline ends. The CDR3 contains 12 residues. Per germline, CDR1 MDHEN and CDR2 SYDVKM. Profiling relied on immunoSEQ multiplex PCR, and the TCRdb table lists in-frame clones only, not all of them. This table holds about 150,000 clones, 86% found once. This sample is drawn from a study of blood T cell repertoires in COVID-19. This TCR derives from a man between 50 and 59 years old who had recovered from COVID-19. The chain has TRBV28 and TRBJ1-6; D gene ambiguous. What was sequenced was PBMCs or T cells enriched from blood (not recorded which). CDR3 in DNA: TGTGCCAGCAGTTTGCAGTTTTCACCCCTCCACTTT. Translated, it gives CASSLQFSPLHF.